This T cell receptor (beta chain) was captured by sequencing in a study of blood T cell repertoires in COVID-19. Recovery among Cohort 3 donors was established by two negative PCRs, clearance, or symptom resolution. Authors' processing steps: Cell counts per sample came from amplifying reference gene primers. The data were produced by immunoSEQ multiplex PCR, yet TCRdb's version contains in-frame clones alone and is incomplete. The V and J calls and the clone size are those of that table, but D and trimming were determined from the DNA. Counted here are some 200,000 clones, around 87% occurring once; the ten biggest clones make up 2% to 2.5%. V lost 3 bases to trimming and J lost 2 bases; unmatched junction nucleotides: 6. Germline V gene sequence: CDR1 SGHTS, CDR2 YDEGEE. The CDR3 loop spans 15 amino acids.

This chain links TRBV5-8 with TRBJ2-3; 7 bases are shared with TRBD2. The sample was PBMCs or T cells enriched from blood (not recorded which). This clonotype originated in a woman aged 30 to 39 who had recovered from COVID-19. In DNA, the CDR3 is TGTGCCAGCAGCTCACCGGGACTATTCACAGATACGCAGTATTTT. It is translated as CASSSPGLFTDTQYF.